This T cell receptor (beta chain) came from a study of early T cells in non-severe SARS-CoV-2 infection. Study at large: It was bulk RNA from unsorted whole blood that was sequenced, and the chains were unpaired.

Individual cDNA molecules were tagged with unique molecular identifiers, the study reported. One entry per CDR3 protein results from TCRdb running MiXCR on the 5' RACE reads. The sample includes about 56,000 distinct CDR3 sequences, less than 15% seen only once; the top ten take 4.1%. Of note for this clonotype: Antigen unknown.

Whole-study findings and limits: Anti-spike CD8 responses were favored by VDJdb matching, which missed private and CD4 specificities.

The V segment lost 5 bases and the J segment 3 bases; nucleotides outside the gene matches: 3. The V gene's germline CDR1 is SGHTA and CDR2 FQGTGA. CDR3 size: 13 residues. The genes are TRBV7-3 and TRBJ2-7, with 8 nucleotides matching TRBD2. The clonotype originates from an adult who was a healthcare worker with PCR-confirmed SARS-CoV-2 infection or an uninfected control (not recorded which). The sequencing used whole blood, collected at baseline. The CDR3 spells CASSILAGYEQYF. CDR3 nucleotide sequence: TGTGCCAGCAGCATCCTAGCGGGCTACGAGCAGTACTTC.